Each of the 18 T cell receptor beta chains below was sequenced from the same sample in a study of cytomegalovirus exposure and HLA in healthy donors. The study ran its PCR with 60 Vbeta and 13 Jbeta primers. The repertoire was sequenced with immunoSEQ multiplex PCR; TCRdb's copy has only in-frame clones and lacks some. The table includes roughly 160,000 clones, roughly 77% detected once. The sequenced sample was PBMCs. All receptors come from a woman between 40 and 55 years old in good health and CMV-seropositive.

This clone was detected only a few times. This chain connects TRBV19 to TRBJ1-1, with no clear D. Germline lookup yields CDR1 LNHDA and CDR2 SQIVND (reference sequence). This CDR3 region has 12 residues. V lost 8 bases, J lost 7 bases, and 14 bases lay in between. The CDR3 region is CASFLMSGEAFF. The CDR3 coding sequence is TGTGCCAGTTTTCTGATGTCGGGTGAAGCTTTCTTT.

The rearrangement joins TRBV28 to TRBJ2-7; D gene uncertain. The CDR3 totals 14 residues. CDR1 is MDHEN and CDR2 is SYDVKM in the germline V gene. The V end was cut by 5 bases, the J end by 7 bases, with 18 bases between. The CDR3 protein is CASSPLLAGLEQYF. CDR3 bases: TGTGCCAGCAGTCCCCTCCTCGCAGGTTTGGAGCAGTACTTC. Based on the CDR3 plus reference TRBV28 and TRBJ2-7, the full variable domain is DVKVTQSSRYLVKRTGEKVFLECVQDMDHENMFWYRQDPGLGLRLIYFSYDVKMKEKGDIPEGYSVSREKKERFSLILESASTNQTSMYLCASSPLLAGLEQYFGPGTRLTVT.

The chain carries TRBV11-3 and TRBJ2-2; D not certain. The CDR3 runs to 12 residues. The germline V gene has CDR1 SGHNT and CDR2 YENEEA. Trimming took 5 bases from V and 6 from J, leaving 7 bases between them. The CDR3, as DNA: TGTGCCAGCAGCCTGCGGTCCGGGGAGCTGTTTTTT. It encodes CASSLRSGELFF.

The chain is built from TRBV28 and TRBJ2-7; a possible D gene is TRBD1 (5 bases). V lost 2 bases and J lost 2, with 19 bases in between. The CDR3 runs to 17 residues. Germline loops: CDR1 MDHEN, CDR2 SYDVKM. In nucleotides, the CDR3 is TGTGCCAGCAGTTTAGTTCAAGGAGTAGGGGTTCCCTACGAGCAGTACTTC. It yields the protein CASSLVQGVGVPYEQYF.

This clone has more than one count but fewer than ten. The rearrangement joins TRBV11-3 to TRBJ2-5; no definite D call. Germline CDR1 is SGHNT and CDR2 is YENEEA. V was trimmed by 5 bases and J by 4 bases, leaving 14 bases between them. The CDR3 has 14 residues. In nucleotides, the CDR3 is TGTGCCAGCAGCGTAATGGCAGGTTCAGAGACCCAGTACTTC. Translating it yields CASSVMAGSETQYF.

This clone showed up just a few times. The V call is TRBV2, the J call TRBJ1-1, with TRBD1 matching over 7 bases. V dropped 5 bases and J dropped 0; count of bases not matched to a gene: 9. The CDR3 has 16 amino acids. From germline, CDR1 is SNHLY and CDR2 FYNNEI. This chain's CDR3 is CASSRYRGLMNTEAFF. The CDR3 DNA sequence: TGTGCCAGCAGTAGATACAGGGGCCTAATGAACACTGAAGCTTTCTTT.

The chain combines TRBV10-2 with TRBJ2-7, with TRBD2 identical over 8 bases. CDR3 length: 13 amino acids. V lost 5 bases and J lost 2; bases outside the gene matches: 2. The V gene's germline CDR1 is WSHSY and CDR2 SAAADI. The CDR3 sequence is CASSTSGTYEQYF. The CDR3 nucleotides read TGCGCCAGCAGTACTAGCGGTACCTACGAGCAGTACTTC.

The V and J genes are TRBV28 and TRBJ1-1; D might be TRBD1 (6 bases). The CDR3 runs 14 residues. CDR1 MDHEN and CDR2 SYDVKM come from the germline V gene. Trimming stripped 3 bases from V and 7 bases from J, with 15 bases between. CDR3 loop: CASSFTGSKLEAFF. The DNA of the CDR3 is TGTGCCAGCAGTTTTACAGGGAGTAAACTTGAAGCTTTCTTT.

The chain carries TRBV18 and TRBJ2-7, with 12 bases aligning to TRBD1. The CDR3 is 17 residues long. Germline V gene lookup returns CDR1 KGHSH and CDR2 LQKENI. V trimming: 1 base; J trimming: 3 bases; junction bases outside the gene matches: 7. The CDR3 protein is CASSPRTGQGAHYEQYF. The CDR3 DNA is TGTGCCAGCTCACCACGTACGGGACAGGGGGCTCACTACGAGCAGTACTTC. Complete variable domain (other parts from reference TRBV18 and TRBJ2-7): NAGVMQNPRHLVRRRGQEARLRCSPMKGHSHVYWYRQLPEEGLKFMVYLQKENIIDESGMPKERFSAEFPKEGPSILRIQQVVRGDSAAYFCASSPRTGQGAHYEQYFGPGTRLTVT.

CDR3 sequence: CASSYSRQGLSDEQFF. CDR3 nucleotides: TGTGCCAGCAGTTACTCCCGTCAGGGACTTTCCGATGAGCAGTTCTTC. This chain connects TRBV6-5 to TRBJ2-1; weak D call: TRBD2 (6 bases). Germline V gene lookup returns CDR1 MNHEY and CDR2 SVGAGI. Trimming shortened V by 0 bases and J by 8 bases, and 17 bases separated the two germline ends. This CDR3 is built from 16 residues.

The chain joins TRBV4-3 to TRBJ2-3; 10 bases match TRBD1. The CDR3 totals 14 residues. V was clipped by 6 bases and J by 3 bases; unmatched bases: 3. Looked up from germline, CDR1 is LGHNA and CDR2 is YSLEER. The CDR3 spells CASSRDRGTDTQYF. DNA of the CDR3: TGCGCCAGCAGTCGGGACAGGGGAACAGATACGCAGTATTTT.

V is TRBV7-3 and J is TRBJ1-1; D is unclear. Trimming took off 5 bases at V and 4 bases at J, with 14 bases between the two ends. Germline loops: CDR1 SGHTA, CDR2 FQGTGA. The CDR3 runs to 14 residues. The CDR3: CASSPSASGTEAFF. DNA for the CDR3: TGTGCCAGCAGCCCATCAGCGTCGGGCACTGAAGCTTTCTTT.

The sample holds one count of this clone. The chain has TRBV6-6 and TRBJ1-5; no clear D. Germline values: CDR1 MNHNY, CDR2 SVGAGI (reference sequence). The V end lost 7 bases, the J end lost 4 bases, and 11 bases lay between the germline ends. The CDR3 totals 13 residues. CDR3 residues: CASTRGMNQPQHF. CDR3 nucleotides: TGTGCCAGCACGCGGGGAATGAATCAGCCCCAGCATTTT.

CDR3: CAISDRAYEQYF. The CDR3 DNA is TGTGCCATCAGTGACAGGGCTTACGAGCAGTACTTC. The V and J genes are TRBV10-3 and TRBJ2-7, with a tentative D call TRBD1 (5 bases). This CDR3 contains 12 residues. The V gene lost 3 bases and the J gene lost 4 bases, with 7 bases spanning the gap. Germline V lookup: CDR1 ENHRY, CDR2 SYGVKD.

The CDR3 DNA sequence: TGTGCCAGCAAAACTAGCGGGATCTCCGATACGCAGTATTTT. This translates into CASKTSGISDTQYF. The V gene is TRBV27, the J gene TRBJ2-3; 10 positions match TRBD2. This CDR3 has 14 residues. With 7 bases clipped from V and 6 bases from J, the junction kept 7 bases outside the gene matches. The germline V gene encodes CDR1 MNHEY and CDR2 SMNVEV (reference sequence).

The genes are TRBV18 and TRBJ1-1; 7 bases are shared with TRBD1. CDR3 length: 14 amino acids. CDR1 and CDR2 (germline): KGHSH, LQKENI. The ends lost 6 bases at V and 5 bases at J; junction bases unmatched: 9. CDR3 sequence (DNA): TGTGCCAGCTCTCCCCTTACAGGGGTAACTGAAGCTTTCTTT. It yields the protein CASSPLTGVTEAFF.

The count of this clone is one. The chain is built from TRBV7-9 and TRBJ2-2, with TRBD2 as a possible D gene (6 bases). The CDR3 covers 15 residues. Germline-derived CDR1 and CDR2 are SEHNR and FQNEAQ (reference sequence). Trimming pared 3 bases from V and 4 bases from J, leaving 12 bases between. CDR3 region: CASSFRESVTGELFF. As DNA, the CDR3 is TGTGCCAGCAGCTTCCGGGAGTCGGTCACCGGGGAGCTGTTTTTT.

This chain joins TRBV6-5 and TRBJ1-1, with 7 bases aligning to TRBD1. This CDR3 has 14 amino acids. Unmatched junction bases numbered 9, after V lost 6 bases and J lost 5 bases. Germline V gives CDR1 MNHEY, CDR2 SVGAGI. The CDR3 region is CASRSQGVGTEAFF. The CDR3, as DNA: TGTGCCAGCAGATCCCAGGGGGTTGGGACTGAAGCTTTCTTT.